A single sample is the source of the 15 T cell receptor beta chains below, sequenced in a study of CD8+ T cells in alopecia areata. RNA was isolated and reverse transcribed to cDNA, the sequencing template. Clones were read by immunoSEQ multiplex PCR, and TCRdb kept only the in-frame ones, dropping some. The sample lists 110,000 or so clones; roughly two thirds were seen once. Sequenced: CD4+ T cells sorted from blood. These receptors originate from a human donor in good health.

V usage is TRBV6-5 and J usage is TRBJ2-1, with no clear D. V was cut by 3 bases and J by 8 bases, with 8 bases left in between. In germline, CDR1 is MNHEY, CDR2 SVGAGI. The CDR3 extends over 12 amino acids. This CDR3 is CASSYSGHEQFF. The DNA of the CDR3 is TGTGCCAGCAGTTATTCCGGGCATGAGCAGTTCTTC.

The chain couples TRBV2 to TRBJ1-4; D not resolved. This CDR3 contains 13 residues. From germline, CDR1 is SNHLY and CDR2 FYNNEI. Deletions cut 6 bases from V and 5 bases from J, with 10 bases between. Here the CDR3 reads CASSPTGNEKLFF. Written as DNA, the CDR3 is TGTGCCAGCAGCCCGACGGGGAATGAAAAACTGTTTTTT.

The gene calls are TRBV18 and TRBJ1-6; D unresolved. The CDR3 extends over 15 amino acids. Germline-derived CDR1 and CDR2 are KGHSH and LQKENI. Trimming left V 4 bases short and J 5 bases short, with 12 bases between. In DNA, the CDR3 is TGTGCCAGCTCACTCTCCCGATCCGATAATTCACCCCTCCACTTT. Translation: CASSLSRSDNSPLHF. Combining the CDR3 with reference TRBV18 and TRBJ1-6 gives the whole variable domain NAGVMQNPRHLVRRRGQEARLRCSPMKGHSHVYWYRQLPEEGLKFMVYLQKENIIDESGMPKERFSAEFPKEGPSILRIQQVVRGDSAAYFCASSLSRSDNSPLHFGNGTRLTVT.

Notes on this clone: The same CDR3 can be traced to other DNA sequences in this sample. The CDR3 protein is CASSLEGTYEQYF. Here the CDR3 DNA reads TGCGCCAGCAGCTTGGAAGGGACCTACGAGCAGTACTTC. The V and J genes are TRBV5-1 and TRBJ2-7; D not resolved. This CDR3 spans 13 amino acids. Looked up from germline, CDR1 is SGHRS and CDR2 is YFSETQ. V shed 0 bases and J shed 2 bases, with 6 bases lying between them. Full variable domain (missing parts from reference TRBV5-1 and TRBJ2-7): KAGVTQTPRYLIKTRGQQVTLSCSPISGHRSVSWYQQTPGQGLQFLFEYFSETQRNKGNFPGRFSGRQFSNSRSEMNVSTLELGDSALYLCASSLEGTYEQYFGPGTRLTVT.

This clone was counted between two and nine times. The chain joins TRBV30 to TRBJ1-2, with 10 bases matching TRBD1. The CDR3 contains 14 residues. Germline trimming cut 3 bases from V and 3 bases from J; bases unmatched to any gene: 4. CDR1 is GTSNPN, CDR2 SVGIG, per germline (reference sequence). The CDR3, as DNA: TGTGCCTGGAGGGAGACAGGGGGCGACTATGGCTACACCTTC. It encodes CAWRETGGDYGYTF.

J is TRBJ1-1 and V is TRBV30; maybe TRBD1 (5 bases). Germline loops: CDR1 GTSNPN, CDR2 SVGIG (reference sequence). With 3 bases removed from V and 5 bases from J, the gap between germline ends came to 10 bases. This CDR3 is built from 12 residues. CDR3 bases: TGTGCCTGGAGCGACGGGGGAACTGAAGCTTTCTTT. Amino acid sequence: CAWSDGGTEAFF.

This chain links TRBV6-5 with TRBJ1-1; 9 positions match TRBD1. V shed 6 bases, J shed 7 bases, and the junction held 0 bases outside the gene matches. Germline CDR1 and CDR2: MNHEY and SVGAGI. There are 11 residues in the CDR3. The CDR3 sequence is CASRGQGEAFF. Written as DNA, the CDR3 is TGTGCCAGCAGGGGACAGGGTGAAGCTTTCTTT.

The chain employs TRBV5-4 and TRBJ1-2; 9 positions agree with TRBD1. V was clipped by 2 bases and J by 14 bases; unmatched bases: 7. This CDR3 region has 12 residues. Germline V gene lookup returns CDR1 SGHNT and CDR2 YYREEE (reference sequence). CDR3 sequence: CASSFAGTGRTF. CDR3 nucleotide sequence: TGTGCCAGCAGCTTCGCCGGGACAGGGCGAACCTTC.

This clone turned up a few times. This same CDR3 is encoded by further DNA sequences in the sample. The chain links TRBV2 to TRBJ2-2; D gene ambiguous. Trimming removed 4 bases from V and 3 bases from J, with 3 bases in between. Germline loops: CDR1 SNHLY, CDR2 FYNNEI. The CDR3 sequence is 12 residues long. The CDR3 nucleotides read TGTGCCAGCAGTGGAGACACCGGGGAGCTGTTTTTT. Its protein is CASSGDTGELFF.

V and J are TRBV11-2 and TRBJ1-2; D is ambiguous. Trimming removed 1 base from V and 4 bases from J, with 7 bases in between. This CDR3 comprises 13 residues. Germline V gives CDR1 SGHAT, CDR2 FQNNGV. Here the CDR3 reads CASSLGGSYGYTF. As DNA, the CDR3 is TGTGCCAGCAGCTTAGGCGGGAGCTATGGCTACACCTTC.

V and J are TRBV2 and TRBJ1-1; 9 bases map to TRBD1. Germline lookup yields CDR1 SNHLY and CDR2 FYNNEI. J was trimmed by 8 bases and V by 6 bases; bases with no gene match: 10. The CDR3 is 14 amino acids. Written as DNA, the CDR3 is TGTGCCAGCAGAGGAGGGACAGGGAGGATAGAAGCTTTCTTT. Translating it yields CASRGGTGRIEAFF.

The rearrangement joins TRBV6-5 to TRBJ2-5; D perhaps matches TRBD2 (5 bases). Trimming took off 0 bases at V and 9 bases at J, with 17 bases between the two ends. This CDR3 comprises 15 residues. CDR1 and CDR2 from the germline V gene are MNHEY and SVGAGI. The CDR3 region has the DNA TGTGCCAGCAGTTACTCGACCGGAGTGAAGCGGTCCCAGTACTTC. This codes for CASSYSTGVKRSQYF.

For the CDR3, the DNA is TGTGCCAGCAGCTTAGGCCCGCTCGGCACAGATACGCAGTATTTT. As protein: CASSLGPLGTDTQYF. The chain has TRBV7-3 and TRBJ2-3, with unresolved D. Germline V CDR1 and CDR2: SGHTA, FQGTGA. V dropped 2 bases and J dropped 1 base, with 10 bases sitting between them. This CDR3 has 15 residues.

The chain employs TRBV2 and TRBJ1-2, with 10 bases aligning to TRBD1. The germline gives CDR1 SNHLY, CDR2 FYNNEI. This CDR3 comprises 14 residues. With V trimmed by 4 bases and J by 8 bases, 7 bases remained unmatched. CDR3 region: CASSATGGERGYTF. CDR3 in DNA: TGTGCCAGCAGTGCGACAGGGGGCGAACGGGGCTACACCTTC.

Only a few counts were recorded for this clone. The rearrangement joins TRBV9 to TRBJ2-3, with D tentatively TRBD2 (5 bases). The length of the CDR3 is 13 residues. Germline assignment: CDR1 SGDLS and CDR2 YYNGEE. The V end was cut by 3 bases, the J end by 6 bases, with 11 bases between. Here the CDR3 reads CASSAGRGDTQYF. CDR3 nucleotides: TGTGCCAGCAGCGCCGGGCGAGGGGATACGCAGTATTTT.